The entry below gives a single T cell receptor (beta chain) sequence along with its context. A far larger clone lies a single base away; this is likely a read error. Time point defined: after trial treatment. The sample's treatment: LDRT plus nivolumab, ipilimumab, low-dose cyclophosphamide and aspirin (RACIN trial). The sample originates from a study of low-dose radiotherapy and immunotherapy resistance in tumors. The CDR3 runs 15 residues. Trimming cost V 5 bases and J 7 bases; bases outside gene matches: 9. Germline values: CDR1 MNHNY, CDR2 SVGAGI (reference sequence). Alpha- and beta-chain coverage of first-strand cDNA came from TRAV- and TRBV-specific primers. A constant-region primer paired with the V-primer adapter amplified TCRs over about 19 PCR cycles. TCRdb redid the calling of the reads with MiXCR, one entry per CDR3 protein. This table has about 91,000 distinct CDR3 sequences, around a fifth appearing once.

The material was PBMCs, obtained after low-dose radiotherapy plus immunotherapy. V gene TRBV6-6 combines with J gene TRBJ1-1; 11 bases are shared with TRBD1. This receptor was identified in a female donor with ovarian cancer. Here the CDR3 DNA reads TGTGCCAGCAGTAGCCCGGGACAGGGGGTCCTTGAAGCTTTCTTT. The encoded protein is CASSSPGQGVLEAFF.